This entry lists 2 T cell receptor beta chains sequenced from one sample in a study of regulatory T cells in long-lasting Graves disease. The time point is: persistent/refractory GD, antithyroid drugs over 5 years with positive TRAb. PBMC-derived RNA was used for the TCR library. iRepertoire HTBI primers and Arm-PCR of CDR3 regions built TCR beta libraries. TCRdb analysed the multiplex PCR reads with MiXCR anew, one entry per CDR3 protein. In the table there are roughly 400,000 distinct CDR3 sequences, about a fifth of which are singletons. The sample consisted of peripheral blood mononuclear cells (PBMCs), taken when the disease was refractory, from a patient treated with antithyroid drugs. The receptors were sampled from a female donor with Graves disease.

This clonotype was seen at least ten times. The CDR3 loop reads CASSPRSGSYGYTF. For the CDR3, the DNA is TGTGCCAGCAGCCCCAGAAGTGGGAGCTATGGCTACACCTTC. The V and J genes are TRBV3-1 and TRBJ1-2; D call uncertain. The CDR3 totals 14 residues. CDR1 LGHDT and CDR2 YNNKEL come from the germline V gene (reference sequence). The V end lost 4 bases, the J end lost 4 bases, and 13 bases lay between the germline ends.

This chain joins TRBV29-1 and TRBJ2-5, with 9 positions matching TRBD1. The ends lost 3 bases at V and 4 bases at J; junction bases unmatched: 6. Germline V gene sequence: CDR1 SQVTM, CDR2 ANQGSEA. The CDR3 extends over 14 amino acids. CDR3 sequence reads: CSVENRGLSETQYF. The CDR3 region has the DNA TGCAGCGTTGAGAACAGGGGGCTTTCAGAGACCCAGTACTTC.